This T cell receptor beta chain was found in a study of T cell responses to AZD1222 COVID-19 vaccine. As for the study in general: Pooled samples include second doses given at about 4 or 12 weeks. Study-wide points: Vaccine-associated CD4 TCRs ranged over spike, dominating at 160-218 and 743-854. Reports say nearly half of spike-specific TCRs go after unmutated variant regions.

The data were produced by immunoSEQ multiplex PCR, yet TCRdb's version contains in-frame clones alone and is incomplete. The sample has around 100,000 clones; 90% are singletons. A note on this clone: What it binds is not known.

This clonotype was obtained from an adult in good health. The sequences come from peripheral blood, collected on day 0 of AZD1222 vaccination.

DNA of the CDR3: TGTGCCAGCTCACGTCTTGGGTCCTACAATGAGCAGTTCTTC. Residues: CASSRLGSYNEQFF. This chain uses TRBV18 with TRBJ2-1; D unresolved. V lost 4 bases and J lost 1, with 8 bases in between. The germline V gene encodes CDR1 KGHSH and CDR2 LQKENI. The length of the CDR3 is 14 residues. Supplemented by reference TRBV18 and TRBJ2-1, the full variable domain reads NAGVMQNPRHLVRRRGQEARLRCSPMKGHSHVYWYRQLPEEGLKFMVYLQKENIIDESGMPKERFSAEFPKEGPSILRIQQVVRGDSAAYFCASSRLGSYNEQFFGPGTRLTVL.